Listed below are T cell receptor beta chains from one sample, sequenced in a study of control samples from healthy donors and cancer patients. Profiled with immunoSEQ multiplex PCR; TCRdb holds only in-frame clones, not every one. The sample shows about 42,000 clones, approximately 87% of them seen only once. The source material was blood. Every receptor here comes from a man aged 55 to 70 in good health. The CDR3 runs from the conserved cysteine through the conserved F or W. A D gene is named only where the DNA matches it firmly. Where a row states a size, it is once, few, many or the class of an expanded clone; other rows omit it.

v_gene	j_gene	d_gene	abundance	CDR3nt	CDR3aa
TRBV12-3/TRBV12-4	TRBJ2-2	NA	NA	TGTGCCAGCAGTCAGTTGGCCGGGGAGCTGTTTTTT	CASSQLAGELFF
TRBV7-9	TRBJ1-6	NA	NA	TGTGCCAGCAGCTTAGGTCAGGGCTTCTATAATTCACCCCTCCACTTT	CASSLGQGFYNSPLHF
TRBV18	TRBJ1-4	NA	few	TGTGCCAGCTCGGACAGCCCTAATGAAAAACTGTTTTTT	CASSDSPNEKLFF
TRBV19	TRBJ1-5	TRBD1	few	TGTGCCAGTAGTATGGGACAGTACAATCAGCCCCAGCATTTT	CASSMGQYNQPQHF
TRBV7-3	TRBJ2-7	NA	NA	TGTGCCAGCAGCTTACTGGAGCAGGTCCACGAGCAGTACTTC	CASSLLEQVHEQYF
TRBV5-1	TRBJ2-5	TRBD1	once	TGCGCCAGCAGCAGAAACAGGGGTGAGGAGACCCAGTACTTC	CASSRNRGEETQYF
TRBV9	TRBJ1-1	NA	NA	TGTGCCAGCAGCTCCCCTTTGTGGAGGACAGTGAACACTGAAGCTTTCTTT	CASSSPLWRTVNTEAFF
TRBV28	TRBJ1-5	NA	NA	TGTGCCAGCAGTTTTTGGAGGAGTGAGACAGGCAACCAGCCCCAGCATTTT	CASSFWRSETGNQPQHF
TRBV12-3/TRBV12-4	TRBJ2-7	NA	once	TGTGCCAGCAGTTCGCACAGGGTCTACGAGCAGTACTTC	CASSSHRVYEQYF
TRBV5-6	TRBJ1-4	NA	NA	TGTGCCAGCAGCTTGACAGGCCCTAATGAAAAACTGTTTTTT	CASSLTGPNEKLFF
TRBV6-6	TRBJ2-7	TRBD2	NA	TGTGCCAGCAGTCCTCGTATCGGGGGGGGCCTTTCCGTGGGATTTCTGTACTTC	CASSPRIGGGLSVGFLYF
TRBV5-1	TRBJ1-2	NA	NA	TGCGCCAGCAAGACCGACAGGAACAATGGCTACACCTTC	CASKTDRNNGYTF
TRBV7-9	TRBJ2-3	NA	NA	TGTGCCAGCAGCTCTTCAATAGATACGCAGTATTTT	CASSSSIDTQYF
TRBV11-2	TRBJ2-7	NA	NA	TGTGCCAGCAGCTTAATCCCGGAGGGTGGGCAGTACTTC	CASSLIPEGGQYF
TRBV18	TRBJ2-2	NA	NA	TGTGCCAGCTCAATAGAGACCTCGAACACCGGGGAGCTGTTTTTT	CASSIETSNTGELFF
TRBV6-2/TRBV6-3	TRBJ2-1	TRBD2	NA	TGTGCCAGCAGTCGTCGGACTAGCGGGGGGGGTGAGCAGTTCTTC	CASSRRTSGGGEQFF
TRBV7-9	TRBJ1-6	NA	NA	TGTGCCAGCAGCTTAAAGCCAGGGAGCGCTCCTTCACCCCTCCACTTT	CASSLKPGSAPSPLHF
TRBV18	TRBJ2-2	TRBD1	NA	TGTGCCAGCTCACCTACCCGGACCAGGGGGTTTGGGGAGCTGTTTTTT	CASSPTRTRGFGELFF
TRBV6-2/TRBV6-3	TRBJ1-1	NA	NA	TGTGCCAGCAGTTACGGAATTCCGTCCGGTGAAGCTTTCTTT	CASSYGIPSGEAFF
TRBV5-4	TRBJ1-3	NA	few	TGTGCCAGCAGCCCGGGCCTCTCTGGAAACACCATATATTTT	CASSPGLSGNTIYF
TRBV15	TRBJ2-1	NA	NA	TGTGCCACCAGCAGAGATCTCGTAACCCGTGAGCAGTTCTTC	CATSRDLVTREQFF
TRBV5-1	TRBJ1-4	NA	NA	TGCGCCAGCAGCATGAGGAGGGGCAACAATGAAAAACTGTTTTTT	CASSMRRGNNEKLFF
TRBV14	TRBJ2-3	TRBD2	NA	TGTGCCAGCAGCCAAGCTTCTAGCGGGGGGGCAGATACGCAGTATTTT	CASSQASSGGADTQYF
TRBV27	TRBJ1-2	TRBD1	NA	TGTGCCAGCAGTGTCACAGGGGGCTGGAATGGCTACACCTTC	CASSVTGGWNGYTF
TRBV6-2/TRBV6-3	TRBJ2-7	TRBD2	NA	TGTGCCAGCAGACCTAGCATGGGAGGGAGAGGGACCTACGAGCAGTACTTC	CASRPSMGGRGTYEQYF
TRBV28	TRBJ2-7	TRBD1	NA	TGTGCCAGCAGCCTTGGGACAGGGAGCGAGCAGTACTTC	CASSLGTGSEQYF
TRBV7-8	TRBJ1-2	NA	few	TGTGCCAGCAGCGAACGAACAGGGTACGGCTACACCTTC	CASSERTGYGYTF
TRBV14	TRBJ2-7	TRBD2	NA	TGTGCCAGCAGCCGTCCCGGGACTAGCGGGTACGAGCAGTACTTC	CASSRPGTSGYEQYF
TRBV7-2	TRBJ1-5	TRBD1	NA	TGTGCCAGCAGCGTACAGGGGATAAATCAGCCCCAGCATTTT	CASSVQGINQPQHF
TRBV2	TRBJ1-2	NA	NA	TGTGCCAGCAGTGTTAGGGAGGGAGGCTACACCTTC	CASSVREGGYTF
TRBV6-2/TRBV6-3	TRBJ2-7	NA	NA	TGTGCCAGCAGTTATCTAGGCGGGTCCTACGAGCAGTACTTC	CASSYLGGSYEQYF
TRBV4-3	TRBJ1-1	TRBD1	NA	TGCGCCAGCAGCCGAACGGACAGGGGGATACTGAACACTGAAGCTTTCTTT	CASSRTDRGILNTEAFF
TRBV7-6	TRBJ1-5	NA	NA	TGTGCCAGCAGCCTCTCGGGACACCCCAATCAGCCCCAGCATTTT	CASSLSGHPNQPQHF
TRBV21-1	TRBJ2-1	NA	NA	TGTGCCAGCAGCAAAAGGTCCAGCGGGATTTGGTCCTACAATGAGCAGTTCTTC	CASSKRSSGIWSYNEQFF
TRBV6-2/TRBV6-3	TRBJ2-7	TRBD1	NA	TGTGCCAGCAGTTACGGGACAGATTCCTACGAGCAGTACTTC	CASSYGTDSYEQYF
TRBV19	TRBJ1-1	TRBD1	NA	TGTGCCACCACTAGGGACAGTGAAGCTTTCTTT	CATTRDSEAFF
TRBV29-1	TRBJ2-1	TRBD1	NA	TGCAGCGTTGAAGCCCACAGGGGCAATGAGCAGTTCTTC	CSVEAHRGNEQFF
TRBV2	TRBJ2-5	NA	NA	TGTGCCAGCAGTGAGGTTAGGGACCAAGAGACCCAGTACTTC	CASSEVRDQETQYF
TRBV11-3	TRBJ2-3	NA	once	TGTGCCAGCAGCCGAGGAAGTCGTAGCACAGATACGCAGTATTTT	CASSRGSRSTDTQYF
TRBV5-1	TRBJ1-4	NA	once	TGCGCCAGCAGCTTGGGGACCCCTAATGAAAAACTGTTTTTT	CASSLGTPNEKLFF
TRBV15	TRBJ1-4	TRBD1	NA	TGTGCCACCACCTTGACAGGGAGCGCAACTAATGAAAAACTGTTTTTT	CATTLTGSATNEKLFF
TRBV4-3	TRBJ2-3	NA	NA	TGCGCCAGCAGCCTCGAGACAGCCAGCACAGATACGCAGTATTTT	CASSLETASTDTQYF
TRBV6-5	TRBJ1-1	NA	few	TGTGCCAGCAGGTCGACGCTGAACACTGAAGCTTTCTTT	CASRSTLNTEAFF
TRBV5-6	TRBJ1-1	NA	NA	TGTGCCAGCAGCTTTAAGTCCTCAGGGGCTAGGGAAGCTTTCTTT	CASSFKSSGAREAFF
TRBV5-1	TRBJ2-2	TRBD1	NA	TGCGCCAGCAGCTCGGCCGGGACAGGGGAAGCCGGGGAGCTGTTTTTT	CASSSAGTGEAGELFF